This T cell receptor (beta chain) is from a study of OX40 agonist ivuxolimab in advanced cancers. V was pared by 3 bases and J by 9 bases, with 6 bases of the junction left unmatched. Germline V gene lookup returns CDR1 KGHSH and CDR2 LQKENI. The CDR3 sequence is 14 residues long. A note on this clone: No antigen is known for it.

Clones were sequenced by immunoSEQ multiplex PCR, and TCRdb holds only the in-frame ones, with some missing. Of approximately 80,000 clones in the sample, 70% to 85% were seen once. General observations from the study: More expanded clones were found, on average, in CD8+ than in CD4+ T cells. Antigen targets of the expanded peripheral T cells went undetermined.

The chain employs TRBV18 and TRBJ2-1; 9 bases line up with TRBD1. The sample was CD4+ or CD8+ T cells sorted from blood, taken in a trial of the OX40 agonist ivuxolimab. The receptor comes from an adult with an advanced solid tumor such as melanoma, head and neck, liver or kidney cancer. The CDR3 coding sequence is TGTGCCAGCTCACCGGACAGGGGTCGAGCTGAGCAGTTCTTC. Its protein product is CASSPDRGRAEQFF.